This record looks at one T cell receptor beta chain sequence and its context. Its antigen is currently unknown. Only in-frame clones appear in the TCRdb table, and some are missing; sequencing was by immunoSEQ multiplex PCR. The sample carries 2.3 million or so clones, about 92% recorded once. This sample is drawn from a study of shared clonotypes between healthy human individuals. Looking at the study overall: The study drew on two women and three men aged 18 to 49 as donors. Researchers assigned three CD4 naive, three CD4 memory, two CD8 naive and one CD8 memory plate to each donor. Study results and limitations: Blood was the only sampled material, and tissue repertoires likely differ.

V dropped 5 bases and J dropped 3; count of bases not matched to a gene: 5. The CDR3 is 14 amino acids. Germline V gene lookup returns CDR1 SGHTA and CDR2 FQGNSA. The investigators split CD4+ cells into a CD45RA+ naive subset and a CD45RA-negative memory subset. The J gene is TRBJ2-7, the V gene TRBV7-2; 9 nucleotides agree with TRBD1. What was sequenced was naive CD4+ T cells from PBMCs. Sample subset: CD45RA+ positively selected. This receptor was taken from a man aged 18-30 years in good health. Some clones in this sample may be carry-over from other donors' samples. CDR3 DNA sequence: TGTGCCAGCAGCCCCGAGACAGGGGGCTACGAGCAGTACTTC. Amino acids: CASSPETGGYEQYF.